This TCR beta chain was retrieved from a study of blood T cell repertoires in COVID-19. Overall study: In each case, the material was cDNA or gDNA derived from T cells, B-cell-depleted T cells, or PBMCs.

V lost 3 bases to trimming and J lost 2 bases, with 4 bases between them. This CDR3 is 12 amino acids long. The germline V gene has CDR1 SNHLY and CDR2 FYNNEI. Clones were sequenced by immunoSEQ multiplex PCR, and TCRdb holds only the in-frame ones, with some missing. The data show almost 250,000 clones, 80% to 90% seen once. The specimen sequenced was PBMCs or T cells enriched from blood (not recorded which). The sequence was collected from a woman in her 30s who had recovered from COVID-19. V is TRBV2 and J is TRBJ1-1; no clear D. The CDR3 sequence: CASSDYNTEAFF. As DNA, the CDR3 is TGTGCCAGCAGTGACTACAACACTGAAGCTTTCTTT.